Listed below are T cell receptor beta chains from one sample, sequenced in a study of T cell repertoires in cytomegalovirus infection. No antigen has been assigned to these receptors. MiXCR, run by TCRdb on the reads, gives a single entry per CDR3 protein. The sample shows about 770,000 distinct CDR3 sequences, 25% to 30% of them seen only once. This specimen consisted of cultured CD8+ T cells from PBMCs, obtained from culture after CMV antigen stimulation. The receptors shown here come from a human donor in good health (CMV status not recorded). Some clones in this sample may be carry-over from other donors' samples. The CDR3 runs from the conserved cysteine through the conserved F or W. A D gene is named only where the DNA matches it firmly. The listing skips clone size in some rows; elsewhere it reads once, few, many or a size class.

j_gene | d_gene | v_gene | abundance | CDR3aa | CDR3nt
TRBJ1-5 | NA | TRBV5-6 | few | CASSLGYGNNQPQHF | TGTGCCAGCAGCTTGGGGTACGGGAACAATCAGCCCCAGCATTTT
TRBJ1-2 | NA | TRBV28 | NA | CASREVANYGYTF | TGTGCCAGCAGAGAGGTCGCGAACTATGGCTACACCTTC
TRBJ2-7 | NA | TRBV20-1 | NA | CSARDLRGASEQYF | TGCAGTGCTAGAGATCTTCGGGGGGCCAGCGAGCAGTACTTC
TRBJ2-5 | NA | TRBV28 | NA | CASSPWTSNRETQYF | TGTGCCAGCAGCCCTTGGACAAGTAATCGGGAGACCCAGTACTTC
TRBJ2-2 | TRBD1 | TRBV7-9 | NA | CASSLPGQGASGELFF | TGTGCCAGCAGCTTGCCGGGACAGGGGGCGTCCGGGGAGCTGTTTTTT
TRBJ2-1 | TRBD2 | TRBV19 | NA | CASSMGLAANNEQFF | TGTGCCAGTAGTATGGGACTAGCGGCGAACAATGAGCAGTTCTTC
TRBJ2-1 | NA | TRBV11-2 | NA | CASSASPNEQFF | TGTGCCAGCAGCGCCAGCCCCAATGAGCAGTTCTTC
TRBJ2-2 | NA | TRBV24-1 | NA | CATSDLGSTVPGELFF | TGTGCCACCAGTGATTTAGGTTCGACCGTACCCGGGGAGCTGTTTTTT
TRBJ1-5 | NA | TRBV7-9 | NA | CASSPSGTVQPQHF | TGTGCCAGCAGCCCCTCAGGGACGGTTCAGCCCCAGCATTTT
TRBJ2-1 | NA | TRBV18 | NA | CASSPTPSATNEQFF | TGTGCCAGCTCACCGACCCCTTCCGCAACAAATGAGCAGTTCTTC
TRBJ2-1 | TRBD1 | TRBV7-9 | NA | CASSLVQGANEQFF | TGTGCCAGCAGCTTAGTACAGGGGGCGAATGAGCAGTTCTTC
TRBJ1-2 | NA | TRBV6-1 | many | CASSANYGYTF | TGTGCCAGCTCGGCGAACTATGGCTACACCTTC
TRBJ1-2 | TRBD1 | TRBV7-2 | many | CASSLSGQGDYGYTF | TGTGCCAGCAGCTTATCGGGACAGGGAGATTATGGCTACACCTTC